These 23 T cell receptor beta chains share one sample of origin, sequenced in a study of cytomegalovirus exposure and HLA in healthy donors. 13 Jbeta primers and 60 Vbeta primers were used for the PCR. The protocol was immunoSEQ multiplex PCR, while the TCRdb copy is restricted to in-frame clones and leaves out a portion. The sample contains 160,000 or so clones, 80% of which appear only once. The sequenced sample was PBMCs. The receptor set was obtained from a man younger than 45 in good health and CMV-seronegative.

The CDR3 loop is CASSLDPAGGELFF. CDR3 in DNA: TGTGCCAGCAGCTTGGACCCCGCGGGCGGGGAGCTGTTTTTT. The chain couples TRBV5-4 to TRBJ2-2, with D possibly matching TRBD2 (5 bases). The CDR3 covers 14 residues. V was trimmed by 0 bases and J by 7 bases, leaving 10 bases between them. Germline V gene data show CDR1 as SGHNT and CDR2 as YYREEE (reference sequence).

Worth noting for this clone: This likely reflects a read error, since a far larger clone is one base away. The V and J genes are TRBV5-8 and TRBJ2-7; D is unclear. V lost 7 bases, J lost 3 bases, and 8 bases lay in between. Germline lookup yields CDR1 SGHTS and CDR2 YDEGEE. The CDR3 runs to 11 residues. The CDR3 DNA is TGTGCCAGCTGCCCAGGCTACGAGCAGTACTTC. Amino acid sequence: CASCPGYEQYF.

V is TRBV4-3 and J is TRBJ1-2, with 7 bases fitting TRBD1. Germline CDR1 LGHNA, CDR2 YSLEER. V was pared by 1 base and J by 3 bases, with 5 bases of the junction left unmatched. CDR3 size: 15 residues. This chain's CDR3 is CASSQATGDYYGYTF. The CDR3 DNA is TGCGCCAGCAGCCAAGCAACAGGGGATTACTATGGCTACACCTTC.

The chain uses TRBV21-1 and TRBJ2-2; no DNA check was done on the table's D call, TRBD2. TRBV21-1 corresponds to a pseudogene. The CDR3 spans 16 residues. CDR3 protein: CASSAKLAGDTGELFF. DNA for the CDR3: TGTGCCAGCAGCGCCAAACTAGCGGGAGACACCGGGGAGCTGTTTTTT.

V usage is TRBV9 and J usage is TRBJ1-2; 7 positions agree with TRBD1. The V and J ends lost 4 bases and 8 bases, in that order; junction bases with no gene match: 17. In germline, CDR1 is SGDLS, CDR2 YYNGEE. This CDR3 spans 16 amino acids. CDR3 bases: TGTGCCAGCAGCCCACCCTCTGGAGGGGGCGCGGGGGGCTACACCTTC. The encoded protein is CASSPPSGGGAGGYTF.

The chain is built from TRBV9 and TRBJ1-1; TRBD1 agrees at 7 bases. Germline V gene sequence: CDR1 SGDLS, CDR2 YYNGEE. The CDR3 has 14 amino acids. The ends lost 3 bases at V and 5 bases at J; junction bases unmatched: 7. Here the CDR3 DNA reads TGTGCCAGCAGCGCCCGGGACAGTGAAACTGAAGCTTTCTTT. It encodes CASSARDSETEAFF.

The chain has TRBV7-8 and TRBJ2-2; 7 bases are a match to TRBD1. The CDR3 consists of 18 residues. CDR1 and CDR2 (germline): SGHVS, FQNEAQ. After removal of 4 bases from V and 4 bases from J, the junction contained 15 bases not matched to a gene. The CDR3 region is CASSSLQGSASATGELFF. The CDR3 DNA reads TGTGCCAGCAGCTCCCTACAGGGGTCCGCGTCGGCCACCGGGGAGCTGTTTTTT.

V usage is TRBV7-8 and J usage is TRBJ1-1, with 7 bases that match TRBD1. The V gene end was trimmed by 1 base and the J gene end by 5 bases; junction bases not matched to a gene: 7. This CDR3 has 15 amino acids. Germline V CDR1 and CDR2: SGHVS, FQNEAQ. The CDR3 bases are TGTGCCAGCAGCTTAGAGATGGCAGGGGGGACTGAAGCTTTCTTT. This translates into CASSLEMAGGTEAFF.

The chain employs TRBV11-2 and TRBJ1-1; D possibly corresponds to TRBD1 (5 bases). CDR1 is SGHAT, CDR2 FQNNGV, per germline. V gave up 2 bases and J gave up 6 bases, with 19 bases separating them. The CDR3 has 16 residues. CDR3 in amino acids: CASSLTFRGRVPEAFF. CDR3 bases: TGTGCCAGCAGCTTAACATTTAGGGGCAGGGTTCCTGAAGCTTTCTTT. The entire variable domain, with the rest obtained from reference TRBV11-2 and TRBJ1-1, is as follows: EAGVAQSPRYKIIEKRQSVAFWCNPISGHATLYWYQQILGQGPKLLIQFQNNGVVDDSQLPKDRFSAERLKGVDSTLKIQPAKLEDSAVYLCASSLTFRGRVPEAFFGQGTRLTVV.

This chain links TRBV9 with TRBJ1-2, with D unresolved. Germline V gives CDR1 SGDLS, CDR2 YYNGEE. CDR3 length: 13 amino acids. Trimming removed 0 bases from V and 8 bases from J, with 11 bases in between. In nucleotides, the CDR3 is TGTGCCAGCAGCGTAGGGAGGGCTGAGGGCTACACCTTC. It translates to CASSVGRAEGYTF. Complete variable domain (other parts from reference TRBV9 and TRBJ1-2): DSGVTQTPKHLITATGQRVTLRCSPRSGDLSVYWYQQSLDQGLQFLIQYYNGEERAKGNILERFSAQQFPDLHSELNLSSLELGDSALYFCASSVGRAEGYTFGSGTRLTVV.

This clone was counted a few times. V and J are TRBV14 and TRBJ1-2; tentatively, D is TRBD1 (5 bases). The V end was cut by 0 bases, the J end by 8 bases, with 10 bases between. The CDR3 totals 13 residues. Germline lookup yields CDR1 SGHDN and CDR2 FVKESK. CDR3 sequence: CASSQDAGGGYTF. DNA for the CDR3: TGTGCCAGCAGCCAAGACGCCGGGGGGGGCTACACCTTC.

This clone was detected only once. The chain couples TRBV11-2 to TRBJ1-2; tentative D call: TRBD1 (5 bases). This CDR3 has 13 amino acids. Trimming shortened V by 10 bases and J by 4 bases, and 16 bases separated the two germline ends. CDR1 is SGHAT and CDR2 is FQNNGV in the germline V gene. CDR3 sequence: CATRYRTPYGYTF. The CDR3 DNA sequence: TGTGCCACCCGATACAGGACCCCCTATGGCTACACCTTC.

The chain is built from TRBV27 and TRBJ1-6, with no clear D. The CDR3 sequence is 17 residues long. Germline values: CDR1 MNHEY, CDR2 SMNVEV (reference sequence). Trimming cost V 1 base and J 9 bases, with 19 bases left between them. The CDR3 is CASSLFPVVSALSPLHF. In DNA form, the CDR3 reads TGTGCCAGCAGTTTATTTCCCGTGGTCAGTGCCCTTTCACCCCTCCACTTT.

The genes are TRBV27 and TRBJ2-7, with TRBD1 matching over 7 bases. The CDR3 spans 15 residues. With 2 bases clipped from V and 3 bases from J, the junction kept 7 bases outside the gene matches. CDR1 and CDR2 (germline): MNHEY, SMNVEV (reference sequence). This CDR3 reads CASSLRDRTGYEQYF. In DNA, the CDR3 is TGTGCCAGCAGTTTAAGGGACAGAACTGGCTACGAGCAGTACTTC.

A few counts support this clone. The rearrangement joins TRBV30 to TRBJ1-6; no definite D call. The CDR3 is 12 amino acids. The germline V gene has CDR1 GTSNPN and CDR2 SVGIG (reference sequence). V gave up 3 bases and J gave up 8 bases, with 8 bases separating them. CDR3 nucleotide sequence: TGTGCCTGGAGACCCGGGGATTCACCCCTCCACTTT. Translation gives CAWRPGDSPLHF. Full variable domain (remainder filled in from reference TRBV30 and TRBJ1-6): SQTIHQWPATLVQPVGSPLSLECTVEGTSNPNLYWYRQAAGRGLQLLFYSVGIGQISSEVPQNLSASRPQDRQFILSSKKLLLSDSGFYLCAWRPGDSPLHFGNGTRLTVT.

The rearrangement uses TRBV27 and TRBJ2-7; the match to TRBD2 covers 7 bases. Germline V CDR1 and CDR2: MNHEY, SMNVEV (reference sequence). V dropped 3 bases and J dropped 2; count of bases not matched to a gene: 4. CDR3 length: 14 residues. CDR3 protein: CASSLLAEPYEQYF. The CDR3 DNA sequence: TGTGCCAGCAGTTTGCTAGCGGAGCCCTACGAGCAGTACTTC.

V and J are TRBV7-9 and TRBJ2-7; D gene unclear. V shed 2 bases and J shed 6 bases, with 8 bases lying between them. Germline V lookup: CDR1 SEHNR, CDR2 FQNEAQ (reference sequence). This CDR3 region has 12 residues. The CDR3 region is CASSLRVPEQYF. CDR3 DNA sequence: TGTGCCAGCAGCTTACGGGTGCCCGAGCAGTACTTC.

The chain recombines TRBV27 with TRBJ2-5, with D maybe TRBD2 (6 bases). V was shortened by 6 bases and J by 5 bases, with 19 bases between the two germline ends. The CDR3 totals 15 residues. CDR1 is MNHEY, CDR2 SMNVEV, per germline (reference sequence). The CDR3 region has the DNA TGTGCCAGCAGACTTATGGAGGGGCACCTTGAGACCCAGTACTTC. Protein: CASRLMEGHLETQYF.

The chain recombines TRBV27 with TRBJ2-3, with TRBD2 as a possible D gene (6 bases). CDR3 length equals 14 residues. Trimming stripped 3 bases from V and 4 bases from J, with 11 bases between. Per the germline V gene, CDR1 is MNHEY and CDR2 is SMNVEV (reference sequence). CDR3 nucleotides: TGTGCCAGCAGTTTTGGGGGACTCCCAGATACGCAGTATTTT. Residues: CASSFGGLPDTQYF.

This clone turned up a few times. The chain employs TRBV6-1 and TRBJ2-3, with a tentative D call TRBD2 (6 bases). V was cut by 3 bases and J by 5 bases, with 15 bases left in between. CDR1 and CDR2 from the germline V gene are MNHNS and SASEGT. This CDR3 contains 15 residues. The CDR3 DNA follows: TGTGCCAGCAGTGAGATACTAGCCGAGAGAGATACGCAGTATTTT. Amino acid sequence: CASSEILAERDTQYF.

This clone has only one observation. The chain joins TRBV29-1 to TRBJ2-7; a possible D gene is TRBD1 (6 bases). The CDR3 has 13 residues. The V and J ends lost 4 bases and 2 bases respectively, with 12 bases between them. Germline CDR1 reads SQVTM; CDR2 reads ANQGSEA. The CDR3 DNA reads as TGCAGCGTTGTACAACAGGGTACCTACGAGCAGTACTTC. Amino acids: CSVVQQGTYEQYF.

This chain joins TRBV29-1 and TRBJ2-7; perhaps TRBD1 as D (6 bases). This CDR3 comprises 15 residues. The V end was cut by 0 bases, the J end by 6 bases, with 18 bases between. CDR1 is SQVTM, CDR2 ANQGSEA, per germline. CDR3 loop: CSVEDQEQGGGEQYF. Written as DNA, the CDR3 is TGCAGCGTTGAAGATCAGGAGCAAGGGGGTGGCGAGCAGTACTTC.

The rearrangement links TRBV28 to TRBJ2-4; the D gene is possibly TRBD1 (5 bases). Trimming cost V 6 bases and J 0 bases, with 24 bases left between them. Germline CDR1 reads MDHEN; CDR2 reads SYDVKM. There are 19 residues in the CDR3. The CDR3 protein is CASSPLGFLRELAKNIQYF. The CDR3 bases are TGTGCCAGCAGCCCTTTGGGGTTTCTCAGGGAACTAGCCAAAAACATTCAGTACTTC.